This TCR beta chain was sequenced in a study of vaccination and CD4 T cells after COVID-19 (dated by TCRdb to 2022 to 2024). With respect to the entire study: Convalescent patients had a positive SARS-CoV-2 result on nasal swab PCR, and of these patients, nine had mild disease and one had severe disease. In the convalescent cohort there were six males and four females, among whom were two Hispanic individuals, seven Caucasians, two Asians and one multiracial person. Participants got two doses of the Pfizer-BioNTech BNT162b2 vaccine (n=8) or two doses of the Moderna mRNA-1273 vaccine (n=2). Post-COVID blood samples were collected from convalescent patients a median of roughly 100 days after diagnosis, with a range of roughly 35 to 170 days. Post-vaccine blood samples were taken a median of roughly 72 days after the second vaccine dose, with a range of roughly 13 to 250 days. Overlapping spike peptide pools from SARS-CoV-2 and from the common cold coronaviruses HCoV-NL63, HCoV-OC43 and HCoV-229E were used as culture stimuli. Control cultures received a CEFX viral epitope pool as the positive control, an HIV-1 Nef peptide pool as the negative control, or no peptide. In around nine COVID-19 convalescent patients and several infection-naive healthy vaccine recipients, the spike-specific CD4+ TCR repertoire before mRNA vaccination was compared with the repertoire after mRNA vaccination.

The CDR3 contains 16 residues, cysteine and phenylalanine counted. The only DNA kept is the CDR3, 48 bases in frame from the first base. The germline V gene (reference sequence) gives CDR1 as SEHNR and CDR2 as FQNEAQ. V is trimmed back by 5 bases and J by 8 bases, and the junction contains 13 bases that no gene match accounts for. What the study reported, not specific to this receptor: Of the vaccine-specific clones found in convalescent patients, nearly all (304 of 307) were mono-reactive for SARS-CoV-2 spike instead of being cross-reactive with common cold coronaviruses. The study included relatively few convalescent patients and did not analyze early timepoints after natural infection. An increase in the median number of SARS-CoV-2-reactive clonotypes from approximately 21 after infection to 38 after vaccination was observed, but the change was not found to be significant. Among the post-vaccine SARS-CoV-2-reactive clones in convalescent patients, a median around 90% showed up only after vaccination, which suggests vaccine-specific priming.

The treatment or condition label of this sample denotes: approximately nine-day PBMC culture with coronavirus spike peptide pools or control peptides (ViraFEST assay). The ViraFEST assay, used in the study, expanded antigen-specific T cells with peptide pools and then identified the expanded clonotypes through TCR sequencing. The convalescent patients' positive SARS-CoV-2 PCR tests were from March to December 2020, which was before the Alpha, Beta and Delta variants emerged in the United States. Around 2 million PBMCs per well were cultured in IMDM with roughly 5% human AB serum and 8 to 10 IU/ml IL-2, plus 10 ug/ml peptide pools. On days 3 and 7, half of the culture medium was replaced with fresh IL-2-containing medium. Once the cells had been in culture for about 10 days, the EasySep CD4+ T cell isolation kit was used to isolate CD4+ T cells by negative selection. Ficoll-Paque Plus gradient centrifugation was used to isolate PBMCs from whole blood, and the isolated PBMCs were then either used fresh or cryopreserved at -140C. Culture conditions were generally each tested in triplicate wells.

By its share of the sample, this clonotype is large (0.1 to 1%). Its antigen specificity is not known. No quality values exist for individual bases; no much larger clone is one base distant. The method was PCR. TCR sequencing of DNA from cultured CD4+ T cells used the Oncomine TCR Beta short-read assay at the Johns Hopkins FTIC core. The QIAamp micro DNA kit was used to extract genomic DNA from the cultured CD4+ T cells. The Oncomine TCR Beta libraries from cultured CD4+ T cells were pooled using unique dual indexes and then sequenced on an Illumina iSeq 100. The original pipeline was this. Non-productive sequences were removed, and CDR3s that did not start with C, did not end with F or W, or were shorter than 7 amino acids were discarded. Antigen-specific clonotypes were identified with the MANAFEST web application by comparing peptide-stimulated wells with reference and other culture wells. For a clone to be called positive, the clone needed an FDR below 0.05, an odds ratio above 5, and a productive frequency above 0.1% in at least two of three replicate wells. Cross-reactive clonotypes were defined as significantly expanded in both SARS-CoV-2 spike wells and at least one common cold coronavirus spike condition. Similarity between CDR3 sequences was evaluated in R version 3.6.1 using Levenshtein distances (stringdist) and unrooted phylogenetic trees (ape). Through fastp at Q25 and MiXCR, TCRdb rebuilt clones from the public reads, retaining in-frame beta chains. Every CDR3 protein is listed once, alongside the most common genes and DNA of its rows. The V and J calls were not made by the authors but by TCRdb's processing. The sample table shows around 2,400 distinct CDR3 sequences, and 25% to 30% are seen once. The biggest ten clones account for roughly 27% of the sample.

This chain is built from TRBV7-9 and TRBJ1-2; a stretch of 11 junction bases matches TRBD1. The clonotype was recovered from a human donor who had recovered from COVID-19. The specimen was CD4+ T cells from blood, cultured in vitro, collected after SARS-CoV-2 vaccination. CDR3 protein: CASSPGTGGSLRGYTF. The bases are TGTGCCAGCAGCCCTGGGACAGGGGGTTCATTGAGGGGCTACACCTTC.